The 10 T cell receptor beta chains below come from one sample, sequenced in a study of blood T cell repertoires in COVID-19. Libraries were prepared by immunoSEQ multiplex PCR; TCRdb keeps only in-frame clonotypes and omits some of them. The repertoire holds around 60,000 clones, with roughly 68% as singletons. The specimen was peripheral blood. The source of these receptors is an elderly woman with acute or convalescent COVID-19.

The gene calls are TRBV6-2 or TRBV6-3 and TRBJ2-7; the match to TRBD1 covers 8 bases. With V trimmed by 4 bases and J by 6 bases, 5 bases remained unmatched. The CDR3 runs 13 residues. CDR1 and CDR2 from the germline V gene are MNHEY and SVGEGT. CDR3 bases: TGTGCCAGCAGTTTCGTTACAGGGGGCGAGCAGTACTTC. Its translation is CASSFVTGGEQYF.

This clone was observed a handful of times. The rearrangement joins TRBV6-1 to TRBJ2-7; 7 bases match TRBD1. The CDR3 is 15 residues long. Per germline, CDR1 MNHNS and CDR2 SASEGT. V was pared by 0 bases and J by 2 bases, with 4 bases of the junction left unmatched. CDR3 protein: CASSEAFTGAYEQYF. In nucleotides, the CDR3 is TGTGCCAGCAGTGAAGCTTTTACAGGGGCCTACGAGCAGTACTTC.

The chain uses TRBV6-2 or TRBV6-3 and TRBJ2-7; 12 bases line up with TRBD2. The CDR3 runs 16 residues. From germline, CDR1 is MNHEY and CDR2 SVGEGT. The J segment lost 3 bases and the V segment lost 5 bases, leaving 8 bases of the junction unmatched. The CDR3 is CASSRGLAGSSYEQYF. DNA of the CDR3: TGTGCCAGCAGTCGCGGACTAGCGGGAAGTAGCTACGAGCAGTACTTC.

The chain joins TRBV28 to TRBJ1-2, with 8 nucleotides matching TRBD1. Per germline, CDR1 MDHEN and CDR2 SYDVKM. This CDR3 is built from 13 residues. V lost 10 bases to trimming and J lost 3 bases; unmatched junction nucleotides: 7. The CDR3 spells CAIRRGLDYGYTF. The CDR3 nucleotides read TGTGCCATCCGCAGGGGGCTCGACTATGGCTACACCTTC.

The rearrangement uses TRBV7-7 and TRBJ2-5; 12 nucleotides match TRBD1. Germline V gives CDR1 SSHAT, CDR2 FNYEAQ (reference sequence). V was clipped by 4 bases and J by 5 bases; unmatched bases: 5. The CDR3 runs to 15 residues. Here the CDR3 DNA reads TGTGCCAGCAGCTCCGGGACAGGGGGCGCGGAGACCCAGTACTTC. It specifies CASSSGTGGAETQYF.

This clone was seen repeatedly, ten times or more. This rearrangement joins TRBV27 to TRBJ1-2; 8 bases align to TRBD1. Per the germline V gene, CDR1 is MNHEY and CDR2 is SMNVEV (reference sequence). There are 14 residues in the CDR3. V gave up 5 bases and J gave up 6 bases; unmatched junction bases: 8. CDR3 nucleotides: TGTGCCAGCAGTCCCCAGGACAGGGTCCATGGCTACACCTTC. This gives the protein CASSPQDRVHGYTF.

The CDR3 nucleotides are TGTGCCAGCAGCTTACCCTTTGGCCGACAGGGGTTGAGGCATTCACCCCTCCACTTT. The encoded protein is CASSLPFGRQGLRHSPLHF. The V call is TRBV7-6, the J call TRBJ1-6; 8 bases are shared with TRBD1. This CDR3 is 19 amino acids long. V dropped 2 bases and J dropped 8; count of bases not matched to a gene: 17. CDR1 SGHVS and CDR2 FNYEAQ come from the germline V gene.

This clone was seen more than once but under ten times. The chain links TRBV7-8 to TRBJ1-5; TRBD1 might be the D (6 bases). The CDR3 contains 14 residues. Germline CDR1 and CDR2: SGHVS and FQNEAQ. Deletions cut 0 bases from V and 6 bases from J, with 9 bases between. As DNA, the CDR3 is TGTGCCAGCAGCTTAGCGTCAGGGGCTCAGCCCCAGCATTTT. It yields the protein CASSLASGAQPQHF. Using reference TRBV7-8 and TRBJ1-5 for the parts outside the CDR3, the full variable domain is GAGVSQSPRYKVAKRGQDVALRCDPISGHVSLFWYQQALGQGPEFLTYFQNEAQLDKSGLPSDRFFAERPEGSVSTLKIQRTQQEDSAVYLCASSLASGAQPQHFGDGTRLSIL.

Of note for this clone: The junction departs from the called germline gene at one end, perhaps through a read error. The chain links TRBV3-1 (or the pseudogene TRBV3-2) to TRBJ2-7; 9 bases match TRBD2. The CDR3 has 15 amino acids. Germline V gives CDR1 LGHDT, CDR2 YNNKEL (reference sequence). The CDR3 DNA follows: TGTGCCAGCAGGCAAGCAGCGGGAGGCTCCTACGAGCAGTACTTC. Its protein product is CASRQAAGGSYEQYF.

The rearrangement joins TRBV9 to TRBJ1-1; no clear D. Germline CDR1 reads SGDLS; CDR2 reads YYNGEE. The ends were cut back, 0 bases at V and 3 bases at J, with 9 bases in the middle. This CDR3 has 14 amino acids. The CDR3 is CASSVVLRDTEAFF. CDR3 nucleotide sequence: TGTGCCAGCAGCGTAGTCCTGAGGGACACTGAAGCTTTCTTT.